These 25 T cell receptor beta chains came from one sample sequenced in a study of T cell responses to AZD1222 COVID-19 vaccine. Clones were read by immunoSEQ multiplex PCR, and TCRdb kept only the in-frame ones, dropping some. The sample has tens of thousands of clones; more than 75% are singletons. Sequencing used peripheral blood, obtained 28 days after the second AZD1222 dose. The source is an adult who received the AZD1222 COVID-19 vaccine.

The chain couples TRBV7-2 to TRBJ1-5; D is undetermined. V was cut by 4 bases and J by 4 bases, with 14 bases left in between. Germline lookup yields CDR1 SGHTA and CDR2 FQGNSA. CDR3 length equals 15 residues. This chain's CDR3 is CASSSEANINQPQHF. The CDR3 region has the DNA TGTGCCAGCAGCTCCGAAGCCAACATTAATCAGCCCCAGCATTTT.

This clone was seen just once. The chain has TRBV4-3 and TRBJ2-7; D may correspond to TRBD1 or TRBD2 (5 bases each). V was trimmed by 4 bases and J by 2 bases, leaving 9 bases between them. This CDR3 has 13 residues. Germline CDR1 reads LGHNA; CDR2 reads YSLEER. The CDR3 nucleotides read TGCGCCAGCAGCCGGGACGGCGCCTACGAGCAGTACTTC. Protein product: CASSRDGAYEQYF.

The genes are TRBV7-9 and TRBJ1-6; unclear D gene. Trimming took off 5 bases at V and 8 bases at J, with 10 bases between the two ends. CDR3 length: 13 residues. In germline, CDR1 is SEHNR, CDR2 FQNEAQ (reference sequence). The CDR3 region is CASSPLGDSPLHF. The DNA of the CDR3 is TGTGCCAGCAGCCCTCTTGGTGATTCACCCCTCCACTTT.

The chain has TRBV9 and TRBJ2-3; 10 nucleotides align to TRBD2. Germline CDR1 SGDLS, CDR2 YYNGEE. This CDR3 comprises 15 residues. Losses at the gene ends were 5 bases for V and 2 bases for J; bases not matched to a gene: 5. CDR3 DNA: TGTGCCAGCAGAACGAGCGGGGGGGACACAGATACGCAGTATTTT. It is translated as CASRTSGGDTDTQYF.

This clone was observed a few times. The chain combines TRBV3-1 (or the pseudogene TRBV3-2) with TRBJ1-2; D is unclear. Trimming took 2 bases from V and 6 from J, leaving 10 bases between them. Germline V gene data show CDR1 as LGHDT and CDR2 as YNNKEL (reference sequence). The CDR3 contains 13 residues. The CDR3 sequence is CASSQIMGNGYTF. The CDR3 DNA is TGTGCCAGCAGCCAAATCATGGGGAATGGCTACACCTTC.

This clone was seen more than once but under ten times. This chain uses TRBV7-3 with TRBJ1-2; tentative D call: TRBD1 (6 bases). V was clipped by 4 bases and J by 7 bases, with 13 bases between them. The germline gives CDR1 SGHTA, CDR2 FQGTGA. The CDR3 sequence is 13 residues long. The CDR3 DNA reads TGTGCCAGCAGCTCCCGGGGGGGCCTTGGCTACACCTTC. The encoded protein is CASSSRGGLGYTF.

In DNA form, the CDR3 reads TGTGCCAGCATCCATACCCACCAGGGTGACTATGGCTACACCTTC. It translates to CASIHTHQGDYGYTF. V gene TRBV6-5 combines with J gene TRBJ1-2; possible D gene TRBD1, 5 bases. The germline gives CDR1 MNHEY, CDR2 SVGAGI. This CDR3 contains 15 residues. Trimming took off 7 bases at V and 3 bases at J, with 18 bases between the two ends.

The J gene is TRBJ2-5, the V gene TRBV7-2; no clear D. Trimming cost V 5 bases and J 5 bases, with 18 bases left between them. This CDR3 is built from 15 residues. Germline values: CDR1 SGHTA, CDR2 FQGNSA. The CDR3 sequence is CASSPSIRAEETQYF. The CDR3 DNA reads as TGTGCCAGCAGCCCTAGTATTCGGGCGGAGGAGACCCAGTACTTC.

This clone has a single count. V is TRBV5-6 and J is TRBJ1-5, with TRBD1 matching over 8 bases. The junction had 5 bases not matched to a gene; V was cut back by 0 bases and J by 0 bases. Germline V CDR1 and CDR2: SGHDT, YYEEEE. This CDR3 comprises 17 residues. The DNA for the CDR3 is TGTGCCAGCAGCTTGGGAGACAGGGGTTATAGCAATCAGCCCCAGCATTTT. This codes for CASSLGDRGYSNQPQHF.

The chain uses TRBV19 and TRBJ1-3, with 8 bases lining up with TRBD1. Germline V gene data show CDR1 as LNHDA and CDR2 as SQIVND (reference sequence). Losses at the gene ends were 6 bases for V and 0 bases for J; bases not matched to a gene: 1. The CDR3 sequence is 14 residues long. The CDR3 coding sequence is TGTGCCAGTAGGACAGGGGTCTCTGGAAACACCATATATTTT. As protein: CASRTGVSGNTIYF.

This chain joins TRBV7-2 and TRBJ1-2; D is perhaps TRBD1 (6 bases). Germline values: CDR1 SGHTA, CDR2 FQGNSA. The CDR3 extends over 15 amino acids. Trimming removed 3 bases at V and 4 bases at J, with 15 bases between. The CDR3 sequence is CASSLALGGGYGYTF. For the CDR3, the DNA is TGTGCCAGCAGCTTGGCCCTTGGGGGCGGCTATGGCTACACCTTC. The full variable domain, its missing parts supplied by reference TRBV7-2 and TRBJ1-2, is GAGVSQSPSNKVTEKGKDVELRCDPISGHTALYWYRQSLGQGLEFLIYFQGNSAPDKSGLPSDRFSAERTGGSVSTLTIQRTQQEDSAVYLCASSLALGGGYGYTFGSGTRLTVV.

This rearrangement joins TRBV5-8 to TRBJ1-1; D may be TRBD1 (6 bases). Germline CDR1 is SGHTS and CDR2 is YDEGEE. Trimming took off 4 bases at V and 1 base at J, with 14 bases between the two ends. This CDR3 region has 15 residues. CDR3 coding DNA: TGTGCCAGCAGCCTAAACAGGGCACGGAACACTGAAGCTTTCTTT. This gives the protein CASSLNRARNTEAFF.

The rearrangement joins TRBV12-3 or TRBV12-4 to TRBJ2-3; D call uncertain. V shed 4 bases and J shed 3 bases, with 5 bases lying between them. CDR3 length equals 12 residues. The CDR3 sequence: CASSYTTDTQYF. As DNA, the CDR3 is TGTGCCAGCAGTTACACTACAGATACGCAGTATTTT.

The chain employs TRBV12-3 or TRBV12-4 and TRBJ2-3; D is uncertain. Trimming pared 8 bases from V and 6 bases from J, leaving 15 bases between. The CDR3 loop spans 13 amino acids. The CDR3 loop reads CASAPITEDTQYF. As DNA, the CDR3 is TGTGCCAGCGCACCCATAACTGAGGATACGCAGTATTTT.

The chain employs TRBV9 and TRBJ2-7; 9 bases are shared with TRBD1. Germline assignment: CDR1 SGDLS and CDR2 YYNGEE. This CDR3 region has 15 residues. Unmatched junction bases numbered 4, after V lost 0 bases and J lost 3 bases. CDR3 sequence reads: CASSVGPGQGYEQYF. Here the CDR3 DNA reads TGTGCCAGCAGCGTAGGGCCGGGACAGGGCTACGAGCAGTACTTC.

The chain recombines TRBV4-2 with TRBJ2-2; 8 nucleotides line up with TRBD2. This CDR3 spans 16 amino acids. The germline CDR1 and CDR2 sequences are LGHNA and YNFKEQ. V shed 2 bases, J shed 3 bases, and the junction held 5 bases outside the gene matches. CDR3 DNA sequence: TGTGCCAGCAGCCAACCCGGGGGGGCCGACACCGGGGAGCTGTTTTTT. Its translation is CASSQPGGADTGELFF.

The V and J genes are TRBV5-1 and TRBJ2-7, with a weak D call TRBD2 (6 bases). V lost 0 bases and J lost 2, with 12 bases in between. The length of the CDR3 is 15 residues. Germline V gene sequence: CDR1 SGHRS, CDR2 YFSETQ. The CDR3 loop reads CASSLEEGSPYEQYF. CDR3 nucleotides: TGCGCCAGCAGCTTGGAGGAGGGGAGCCCCTACGAGCAGTACTTC.

The J gene is TRBJ2-7, the V gene TRBV28; D not resolved. V shed 7 bases and J shed 7 bases, with 20 bases lying between them. CDR3 length: 14 amino acids. Looked up from germline, CDR1 is MDHEN and CDR2 is SYDVKM. CDR3 in amino acids: CASTLAGSSWEQYF. In DNA, the CDR3 is TGTGCCAGCACTCTTGCCGGGTCCTCCTGGGAGCAGTACTTC.

The chain joins TRBV9 to TRBJ1-2, with D possibly being TRBD1 (6 bases). Germline CDR1 and CDR2: SGDLS and YYNGEE. The CDR3 has 11 residues. V was clipped by 4 bases and J by 13 bases, with 14 bases between them. The CDR3 DNA follows: TGTGCCAGCAGCTCACAGGGTTTCTCCACCTTC. This codes for CASSSQGFSTF.

The chain combines TRBV9 with TRBJ2-2; 7 nucleotides match TRBD1. Germline lookup yields CDR1 SGDLS and CDR2 YYNGEE. With V trimmed by 0 bases and J by 4 bases, 6 bases remained unmatched. The CDR3 is made up of 16 amino acids. The CDR3: CASSVGQGVVTGELFF. DNA of the CDR3: TGTGCCAGCAGCGTAGGGCAGGGGGTAGTCACCGGGGAGCTGTTTTTT.

The genes are TRBV3-1 (or the pseudogene TRBV3-2) and TRBJ1-2; the D is unclear. The CDR3 loop spans 14 amino acids. Germline V gene sequence: CDR1 LGHDT, CDR2 YNNKEL (reference sequence). V lost 2 bases and J lost 1, with 8 bases in between. Written as DNA, the CDR3 is TGTGCCAGCAGCCAAAGGGATCTTAACTATGGCTACACCTTC. Encoded protein: CASSQRDLNYGYTF.

The chain employs TRBV4-2 and TRBJ1-2; 10 bases fit TRBD1. V was pared by 0 bases and J by 7 bases, with 5 bases of the junction left unmatched. Germline V CDR1 and CDR2: LGHNA, YNFKEQ. This CDR3 contains 15 residues. The CDR3 DNA follows: TGTGCCAGCAGCCAAGACCGACAGGGGGCGGGTGGCTACACCTTC. Translated: CASSQDRQGAGGYTF.

By share, this clone counts as medium-sized. J is TRBJ1-3 and V is TRBV7-9; unclear D gene. The V end lost 4 bases, the J end lost 0 bases, and 13 bases lay between the germline ends. The CDR3 totals 16 residues. Germline V gene lookup returns CDR1 SEHNR and CDR2 FQNEAQ (reference sequence). As DNA, the CDR3 is TGTGCCAGCAGCTGGAGACAAGTACGCTCTGGAAACACCATATATTTT. This translates into CASSWRQVRSGNTIYF.

The chain has TRBV28 and TRBJ1-4; 9 positions match TRBD1. Looked up from germline, CDR1 is MDHEN and CDR2 is SYDVKM. Unmatched junction bases numbered 10, after V lost 5 bases and J lost 6 bases. This CDR3 region has 16 residues. DNA for the CDR3: TGTGCCAGCAGTCCAAGGTGGGGACAGGGAGATGAAAAACTGTTTTTT. Amino acids: CASSPRWGQGDEKLFF.

The chain recombines TRBV6-5 with TRBJ2-3; weak D call: TRBD1 (6 bases). Deletions cut 5 bases from V and 9 bases from J, with 15 bases between. CDR1 is MNHEY, CDR2 SVGAGI, per germline. The CDR3 totals 13 residues. The DNA of the CDR3 is TGTGCCAGCAGTCCTACCCCGACAGGCACGCAGTATTTT. Residues: CASSPTPTGTQYF.